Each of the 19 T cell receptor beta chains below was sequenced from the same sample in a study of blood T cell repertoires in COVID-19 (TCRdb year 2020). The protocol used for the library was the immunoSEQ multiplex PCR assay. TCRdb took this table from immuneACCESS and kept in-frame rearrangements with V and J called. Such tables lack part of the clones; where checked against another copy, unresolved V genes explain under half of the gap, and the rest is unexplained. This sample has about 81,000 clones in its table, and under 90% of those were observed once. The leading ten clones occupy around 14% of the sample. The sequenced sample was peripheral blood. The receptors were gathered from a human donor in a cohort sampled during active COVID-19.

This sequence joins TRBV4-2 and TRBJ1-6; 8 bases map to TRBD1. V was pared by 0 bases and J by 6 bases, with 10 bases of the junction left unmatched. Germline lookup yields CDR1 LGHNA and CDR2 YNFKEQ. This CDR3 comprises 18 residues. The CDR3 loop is CASSQERLRDRLNSPLHF. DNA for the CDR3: TGTGCCAGCAGCCAAGAGCGTTTGAGGGACAGGCTTAATTCACCCCTCCACTTT.

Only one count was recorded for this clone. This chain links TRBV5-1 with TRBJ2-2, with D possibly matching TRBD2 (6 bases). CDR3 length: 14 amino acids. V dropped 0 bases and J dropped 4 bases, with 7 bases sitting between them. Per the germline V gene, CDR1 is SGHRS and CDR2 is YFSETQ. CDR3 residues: CASSLERATGELFF. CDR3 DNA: TGCGCCAGCAGCTTGGAGCGGGCCACCGGGGAGCTGTTTTTT.

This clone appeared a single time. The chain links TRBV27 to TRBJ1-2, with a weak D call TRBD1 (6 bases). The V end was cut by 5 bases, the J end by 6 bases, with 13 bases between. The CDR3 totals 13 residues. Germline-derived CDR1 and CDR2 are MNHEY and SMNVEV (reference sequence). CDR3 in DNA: TGTGCCAGCAGTGCCAGGGGACCCGATGGCTACACCTTC. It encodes CASSARGPDGYTF.

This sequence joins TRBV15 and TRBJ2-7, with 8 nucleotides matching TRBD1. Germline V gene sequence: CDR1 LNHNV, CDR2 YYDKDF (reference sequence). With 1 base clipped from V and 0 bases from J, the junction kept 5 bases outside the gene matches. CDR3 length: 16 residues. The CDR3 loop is CATSRGTGLSSYEQYF. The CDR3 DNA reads TGTGCCACCAGCAGAGGGACAGGGCTCAGCTCCTACGAGCAGTACTTC.

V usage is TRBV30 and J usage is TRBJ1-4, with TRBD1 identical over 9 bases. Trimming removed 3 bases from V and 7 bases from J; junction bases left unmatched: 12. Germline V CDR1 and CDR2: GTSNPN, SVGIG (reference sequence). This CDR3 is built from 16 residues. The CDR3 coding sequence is TGTGCCTGGAGGACGATATACAGGGGGCCGGGTGAAAAACTGTTTTTT. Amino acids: CAWRTIYRGPGEKLFF.

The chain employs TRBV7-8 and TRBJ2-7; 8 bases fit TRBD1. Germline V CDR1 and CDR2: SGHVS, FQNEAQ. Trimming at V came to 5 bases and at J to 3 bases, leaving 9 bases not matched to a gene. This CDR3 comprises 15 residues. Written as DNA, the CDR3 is TGTGCCAGCAGCCCCTGGACAGGGACGAGCTACGAGCAGTACTTC. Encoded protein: CASSPWTGTSYEQYF.

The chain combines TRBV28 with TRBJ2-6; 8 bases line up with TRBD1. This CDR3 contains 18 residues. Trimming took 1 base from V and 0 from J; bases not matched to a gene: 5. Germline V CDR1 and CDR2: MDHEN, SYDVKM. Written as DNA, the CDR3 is TGTGCCAGCAGTTTATTGGGACAGGTGTTCTCTGGGGCCAACGTCCTGACTTTC. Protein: CASSLLGQVFSGANVLTF.

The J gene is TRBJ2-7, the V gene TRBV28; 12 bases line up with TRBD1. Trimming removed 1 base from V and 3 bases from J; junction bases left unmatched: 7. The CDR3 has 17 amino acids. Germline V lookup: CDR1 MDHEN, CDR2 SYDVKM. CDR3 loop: CASSLSSGQGAFYEQYF. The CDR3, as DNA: TGTGCCAGCAGTTTATCCTCGGGACAGGGGGCTTTCTACGAGCAGTACTTC. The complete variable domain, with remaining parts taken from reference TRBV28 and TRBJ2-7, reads DVKVTQSSRYLVKRTGEKVFLECVQDMDHENMFWYRQDPGLGLRLIYFSYDVKMKEKGDIPEGYSVSREKKERFSLILESASTNQTSMYLCASSLSSGQGAFYEQYFGPGTRLTVT.

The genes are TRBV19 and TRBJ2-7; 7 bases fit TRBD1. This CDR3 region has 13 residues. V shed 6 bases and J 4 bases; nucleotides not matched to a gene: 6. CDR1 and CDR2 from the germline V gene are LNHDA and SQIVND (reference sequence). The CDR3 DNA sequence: TGTGCCAGTAGCCCAGGACAGGCTTACGAGCAGTACTTC. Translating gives CASSPGQAYEQYF.

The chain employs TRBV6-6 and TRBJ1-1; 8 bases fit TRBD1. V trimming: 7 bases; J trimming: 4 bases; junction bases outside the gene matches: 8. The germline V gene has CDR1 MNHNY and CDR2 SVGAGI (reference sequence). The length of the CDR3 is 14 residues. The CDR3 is CASKPDRGRTEAFF. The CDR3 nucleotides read TGTGCCAGCAAGCCAGACAGGGGCCGCACTGAAGCTTTCTTT.

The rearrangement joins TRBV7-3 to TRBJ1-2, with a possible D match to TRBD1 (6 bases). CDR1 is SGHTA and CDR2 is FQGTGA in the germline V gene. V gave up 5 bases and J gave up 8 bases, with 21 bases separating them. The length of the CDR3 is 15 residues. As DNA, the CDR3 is TGTGCCAGCAGCCTAGACCCTAACAGGGAATTGGGCTACACCTTC. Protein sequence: CASSLDPNRELGYTF.

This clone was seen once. CDR3 DNA sequence: TGTGCCAGCAGTTCTAGCGGGGGGGCCGTCGTTCTATACAATGAGCAGTTCTTC. Translated, it gives CASSSSGGAVVLYNEQFF. This rearrangement joins TRBV7-9 to TRBJ2-1, with 12 bases identical to TRBD2. This CDR3 spans 18 amino acids. V shed 6 bases and J 4 bases; nucleotides not matched to a gene: 13. CDR1 is SEHNR, CDR2 FQNEAQ, per germline (reference sequence).

The DNA of the CDR3 is TGTGCCAGCAGCTCGGGGACAGGGGGATCAGATACGCAGTATTTT. Its protein is CASSSGTGGSDTQYF. The V call is TRBV11-3, the J call TRBJ2-3, with 11 bases identical to TRBD1. The CDR3 extends over 15 amino acids. CDR1 is SGHNT and CDR2 is YENEEA in the germline V gene. With V trimmed by 4 bases and J by 4 bases, 4 bases remained unmatched.

The CDR3 region is CASSELGGGPDTQYF. CDR3 DNA sequence: TGTGCCAGCAGTGAACTCGGGGGGGGGCCAGATACGCAGTATTTT. The chain employs TRBV6-4 and TRBJ2-3, with 8 bases lining up with TRBD2. CDR1 and CDR2 (germline): MRHNA, SNTAGT. This CDR3 region has 15 residues. The trim removed 3 bases at V and 4 bases at J, leaving 6 bases unmatched.

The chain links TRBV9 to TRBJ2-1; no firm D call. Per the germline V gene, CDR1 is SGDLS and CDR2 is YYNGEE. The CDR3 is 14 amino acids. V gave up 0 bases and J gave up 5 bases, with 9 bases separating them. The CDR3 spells CASSVVPENNEQFF. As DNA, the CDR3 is TGTGCCAGCAGCGTAGTCCCGGAGAACAATGAGCAGTTCTTC.

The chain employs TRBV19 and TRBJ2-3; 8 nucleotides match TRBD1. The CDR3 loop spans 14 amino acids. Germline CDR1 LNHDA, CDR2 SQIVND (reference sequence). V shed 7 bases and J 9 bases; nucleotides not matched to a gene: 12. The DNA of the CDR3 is TGTGCCAGTACCAGGGGGCGCGAGGCCGGGACGCAGTATTTT. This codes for CASTRGREAGTQYF.

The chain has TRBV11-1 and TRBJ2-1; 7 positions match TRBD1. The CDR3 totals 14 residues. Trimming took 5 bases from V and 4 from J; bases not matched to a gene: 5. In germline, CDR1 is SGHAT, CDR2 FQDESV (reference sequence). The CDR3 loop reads CASSVDRDYNEQFF. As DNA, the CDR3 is TGTGCCAGCAGCGTCGACAGGGATTACAATGAGCAGTTCTTC.

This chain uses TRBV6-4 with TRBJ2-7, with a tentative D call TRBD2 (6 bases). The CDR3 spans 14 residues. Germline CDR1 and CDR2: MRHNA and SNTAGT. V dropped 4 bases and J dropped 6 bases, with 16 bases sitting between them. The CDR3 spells CASSVLGGFGEQYF. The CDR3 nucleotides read TGTGCCAGCAGTGTACTTGGAGGGTTCGGCGAGCAGTACTTC.

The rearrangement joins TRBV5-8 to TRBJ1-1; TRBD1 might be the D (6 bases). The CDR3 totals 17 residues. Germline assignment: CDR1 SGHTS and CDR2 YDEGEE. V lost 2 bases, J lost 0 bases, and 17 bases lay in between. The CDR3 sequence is CASSFELMGHMNTEAFF. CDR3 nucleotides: TGTGCCAGCAGCTTCGAACTGATGGGACATATGAACACTGAAGCTTTCTTT.